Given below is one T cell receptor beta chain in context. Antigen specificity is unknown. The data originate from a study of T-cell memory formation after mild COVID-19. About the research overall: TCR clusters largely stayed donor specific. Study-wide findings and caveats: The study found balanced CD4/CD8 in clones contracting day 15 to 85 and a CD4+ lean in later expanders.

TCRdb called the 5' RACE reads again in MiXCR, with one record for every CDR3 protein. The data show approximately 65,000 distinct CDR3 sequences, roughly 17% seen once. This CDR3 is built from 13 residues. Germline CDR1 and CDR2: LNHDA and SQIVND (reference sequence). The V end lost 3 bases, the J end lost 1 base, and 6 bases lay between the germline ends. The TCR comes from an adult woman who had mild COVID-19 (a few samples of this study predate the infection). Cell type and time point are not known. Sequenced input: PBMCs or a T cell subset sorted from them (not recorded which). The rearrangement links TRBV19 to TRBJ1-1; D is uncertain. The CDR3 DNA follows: TGTGCCAGTAGTATTCGAGCGAACACTGAAGCTTTCTTT. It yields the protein CASSIRANTEAFF.